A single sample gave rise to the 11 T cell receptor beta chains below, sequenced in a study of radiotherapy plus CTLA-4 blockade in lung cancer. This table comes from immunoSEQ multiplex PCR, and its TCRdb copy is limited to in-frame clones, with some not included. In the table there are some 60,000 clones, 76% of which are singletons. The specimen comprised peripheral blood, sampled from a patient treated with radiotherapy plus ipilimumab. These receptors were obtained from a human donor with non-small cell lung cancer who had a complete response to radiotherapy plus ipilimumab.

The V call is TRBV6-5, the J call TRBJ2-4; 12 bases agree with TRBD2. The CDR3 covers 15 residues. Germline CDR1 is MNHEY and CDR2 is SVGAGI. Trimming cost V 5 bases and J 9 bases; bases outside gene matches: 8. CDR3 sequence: CASSRRLAGVVIQYF. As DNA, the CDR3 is TGTGCCAGCAGTCGTAGACTAGCGGGAGTTGTCATTCAGTACTTC.

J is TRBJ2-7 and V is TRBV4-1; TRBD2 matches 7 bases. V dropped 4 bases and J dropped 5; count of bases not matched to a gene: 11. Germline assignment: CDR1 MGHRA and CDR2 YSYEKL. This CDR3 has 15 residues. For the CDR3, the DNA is TGCGCCAGCAGCCCCCTAGGGAGGGTTTCCGACGAGCAGTACTTC. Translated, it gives CASSPLGRVSDEQYF.

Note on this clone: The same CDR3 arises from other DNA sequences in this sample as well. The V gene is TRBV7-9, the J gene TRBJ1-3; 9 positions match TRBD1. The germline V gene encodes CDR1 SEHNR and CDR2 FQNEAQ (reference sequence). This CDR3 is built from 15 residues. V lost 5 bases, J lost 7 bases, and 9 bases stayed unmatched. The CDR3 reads CASSPRTGTGNTIYF. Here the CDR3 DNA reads TGTGCCAGCAGCCCCCGGACAGGGACAGGGAACACCATATATTTT.

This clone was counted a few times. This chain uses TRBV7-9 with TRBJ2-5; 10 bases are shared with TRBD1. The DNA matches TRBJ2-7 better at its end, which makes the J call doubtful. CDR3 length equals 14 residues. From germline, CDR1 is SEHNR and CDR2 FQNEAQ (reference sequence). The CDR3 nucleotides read TGTGCCAGCAGCTCCCGGGACAGGGGCTACGAGCAGTACTTC. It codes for CASSSRDRGYEQYF.

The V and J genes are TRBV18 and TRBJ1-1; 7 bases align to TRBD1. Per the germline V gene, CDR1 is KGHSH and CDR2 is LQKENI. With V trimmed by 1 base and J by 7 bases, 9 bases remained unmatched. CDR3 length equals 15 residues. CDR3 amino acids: CASSPLSPGGGEAFF. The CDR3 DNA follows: TGTGCCAGCTCACCACTCTCCCCAGGGGGAGGTGAAGCTTTCTTT.

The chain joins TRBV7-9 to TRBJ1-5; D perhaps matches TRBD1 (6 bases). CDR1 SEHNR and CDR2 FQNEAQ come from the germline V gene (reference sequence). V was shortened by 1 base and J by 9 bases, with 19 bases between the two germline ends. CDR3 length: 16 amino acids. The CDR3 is CASSLETGQKGRPQHF. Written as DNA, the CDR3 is TGTGCCAGCAGCTTAGAAACCGGACAGAAGGGTCGGCCCCAGCATTTT.

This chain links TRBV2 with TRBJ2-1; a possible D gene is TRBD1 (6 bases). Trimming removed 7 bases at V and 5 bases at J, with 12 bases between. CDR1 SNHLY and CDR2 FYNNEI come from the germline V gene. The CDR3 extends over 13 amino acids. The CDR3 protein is CASTTGSDNEQFF. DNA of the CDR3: TGTGCCAGCACAACAGGGTCGGACAATGAGCAGTTCTTC. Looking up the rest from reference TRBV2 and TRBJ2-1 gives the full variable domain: EPEVTQTPSHQVTQMGQEVILRCVPISNHLYFYWYRQILGQKVEFLVSFYNNEISEKSEIFDDQFSVERPDGSNFTLKIRSTKLEDSAMYFCASTTGSDNEQFFGPGTRLTVL.

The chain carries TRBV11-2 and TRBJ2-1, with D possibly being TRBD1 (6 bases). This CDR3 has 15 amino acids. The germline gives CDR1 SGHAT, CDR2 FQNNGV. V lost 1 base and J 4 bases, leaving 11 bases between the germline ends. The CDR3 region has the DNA TGTGCCAGCAGCTTAGTAGGACAGAGTTACAATGAGCAGTTCTTC. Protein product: CASSLVGQSYNEQFF.

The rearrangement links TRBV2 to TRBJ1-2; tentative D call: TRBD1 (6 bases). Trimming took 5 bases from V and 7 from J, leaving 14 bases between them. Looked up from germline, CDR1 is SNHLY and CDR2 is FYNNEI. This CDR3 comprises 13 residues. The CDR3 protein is CASSLTGQGGYTF. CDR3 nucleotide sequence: TGTGCCAGCAGTTTGACAGGACAAGGTGGCTACACCTTC.

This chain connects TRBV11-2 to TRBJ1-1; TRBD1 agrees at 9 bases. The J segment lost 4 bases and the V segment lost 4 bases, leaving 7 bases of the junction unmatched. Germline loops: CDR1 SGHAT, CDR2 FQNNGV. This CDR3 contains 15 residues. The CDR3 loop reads CASSSQGAGGTEAFF. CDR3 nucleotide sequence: TGTGCCAGCAGCTCACAGGGGGCAGGGGGCACTGAAGCTTTCTTT.

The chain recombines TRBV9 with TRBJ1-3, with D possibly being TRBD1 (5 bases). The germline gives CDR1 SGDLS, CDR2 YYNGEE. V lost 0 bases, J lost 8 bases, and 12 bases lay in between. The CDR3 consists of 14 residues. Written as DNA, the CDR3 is TGTGCCAGCAGCGTAGGGCTGCAGGGCTACACCATATATTTT. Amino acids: CASSVGLQGYTIYF.